The text below deals with one T cell receptor (beta chain). Its target is unknown. Between the trimmed V and J ends, which lost 2 bases and 2 bases, there was a span of 9 bases. CDR1 and CDR2 from the germline V gene are SEHNR and FQNEAQ (reference sequence). CDR3 length equals 14 residues. The sample originates from a study of beta chain features in type 1 diabetes. The overall study: Examination spanned fewer than 140,000,000 sorted cells from all samples. Study-level findings and limits: Within each of all four CD4+ subsets, Type 1 diabetes patients had TCRB CDR3s that were moderately but significantly shorter.

Every single donor gave one heparinised blood draw, and these averaged roughly 120 mL. By way of CD45RO/CCR7/CD25/CD127/CD95/CD27, the CD4+ regulatory, stem cell-like memory, central memory and naive cells were sorted. Populations isolated by sorting all had purity greater than 98%. The isolated RNA, all of it, was reverse transcribed, so expressed TCRB transcripts were what got sequenced. Only in-frame clones appear in the TCRdb table, and some are missing; sequencing was by immunoSEQ multiplex PCR. This table holds some 640,000 clones, more than 13% found once. This sequence was found in a man between 18 and 35 years old with type 1 diabetes. The rearrangement uses TRBV7-9 and TRBJ1-1, with a possible D match to TRBD1 (6 bases). The specimen sequenced was naive CD4+ T cells from blood. CDR3 sequence: CASSLSGDNTEAFF. In nucleotides, the CDR3 is TGTGCCAGCAGCTTATCAGGGGACAACACTGAAGCTTTCTTT. Based on the CDR3 plus reference TRBV7-9 and TRBJ1-1, the full variable domain is DTGVSQNPRHKITKRGQNVTFRCDPISEHNRLYWYRQTLGQGPEFLTYFQNEAQLEKSRLLSDRFSAERPKGSFSTLEIQRTEQGDSAMYLCASSLSGDNTEAFFGQGTRLTVV.